These 26 T cell receptor beta chains came from one sample sequenced in a study of T cell repertoires in cytomegalovirus infection. From the reads, TCRdb called clonotypes with MiXCR, one entry per CDR3 protein. The sample has hundreds of thousands of distinct CDR3 sequences; about 17% are singletons. The material sequenced was PBMCs. The receptor set was obtained from a human donor in good health (CMV status not recorded). Some clones in this sample may be carry-over from other donors' samples.

This clonotype was detected many times. For the CDR3, the DNA is TGTGCCAGCAGTTTGACAGGCCCCTATGGCTACACCTTC. It specifies CASSLTGPYGYTF. The chain combines TRBV27 with TRBJ1-2; D possibly corresponds to TRBD1 (6 bases). V was pared by 3 bases and J by 4 bases, with 9 bases between. This CDR3 is built from 13 residues. Germline V CDR1 and CDR2: MNHEY, SMNVEV (reference sequence).

The chain recombines TRBV28 with TRBJ2-5; TRBD1 matches 9 bases. V lost 5 bases to trimming and J lost 5 bases; unmatched junction nucleotides: 9. The CDR3 loop spans 15 amino acids. Germline CDR1 and CDR2: MDHEN and SYDVKM. The CDR3, as DNA: TGTGCCAGCAGTGGAGCGGACAGGGGTGGGGAGACCCAGTACTTC. Translating it yields CASSGADRGGETQYF.

There are many counts of this clonotype. The V call is TRBV20-1, the J call TRBJ2-7; 8 bases are a match to TRBD2. The CDR3 consists of 17 residues. Trimming took 2 bases from V and 2 from J; bases not matched to a gene: 14. CDR1 and CDR2 from the germline V gene are DFQATT and SNEGSKA (reference sequence). Here the CDR3 reads CSARIKGLAGGTYEQYF. The CDR3, as DNA: TGCAGTGCTAGAATCAAGGGACTGGCGGGGGGTACCTACGAGCAGTACTTC.

This clonotype occurred once. This sequence joins TRBV12-3 or TRBV12-4 and TRBJ2-1; 11 bases fit TRBD1. V shed 5 bases, J shed 5 bases, and the junction held 11 bases outside the gene matches. This CDR3 is 17 amino acids long. CDR3 in DNA: TGTGCCAGCAGTACAGCCAAGGACAGGGGGCTTGACAATGAGCAGTTCTTC. This encodes CASSTAKDRGLDNEQFF.

This clonotype was seen more than once but under ten times. The rearrangement joins TRBV5-5 to TRBJ2-2; D may be TRBD1 (5 bases). CDR3 length: 15 residues. The germline V gene encodes CDR1 SGHKS and CDR2 YYEKEE (reference sequence). Trimming pared 5 bases from V and 1 base from J, leaving 12 bases between. CDR3 sequence reads: CASSVWQGNTGELFF. The CDR3 DNA reads as TGTGCCAGCAGTGTGTGGCAGGGGAACACCGGGGAGCTGTTTTTT.

This clonotype was detected only a few times. V and J are TRBV2 and TRBJ1-1; D gene ambiguous. This CDR3 spans 12 amino acids. Looked up from germline, CDR1 is SNHLY and CDR2 is FYNNEI. The V gene lost 8 bases and the J gene lost 0 bases, with 7 bases spanning the gap. The CDR3: CASGFLNTEAFF. In DNA form, the CDR3 reads TGTGCCAGCGGATTCCTGAACACTGAAGCTTTCTTT. The full variable domain, in which reference TRBV2 and TRBJ1-1 provide the parts outside the CDR3, is EPEVTQTPSHQVTQMGQEVILRCVPISNHLYFYWYRQILGQKVEFLVSFYNNEISEKSEIFDDQFSVERPDGSNFTLKIRSTKLEDSAMYFCASGFLNTEAFFGQGTRLTVV.

The sample holds a few counts of this clonotype. The V call is TRBV3-1, the J call TRBJ1-3, with unresolved D. The CDR3 covers 15 residues. V lost 2 bases to trimming and J lost 4 bases, with 12 bases between them. Germline values: CDR1 LGHDT, CDR2 YNNKEL (reference sequence). The DNA of the CDR3 is TGTGCCAGCAGCCAACCCGGACTCTCAGGAAACACCATATATTTT. Its protein product is CASSQPGLSGNTIYF.

The chain couples TRBV5-6 to TRBJ2-7, with D tentatively TRBD1 (6 bases). Per germline, CDR1 SGHDT and CDR2 YYEEEE. The CDR3 length is 14 residues. V lost 3 bases and J lost 4, with 14 bases in between. CDR3 coding DNA: TGTGCCAGCAGCTCCCGCACAGGGTGGTACGAGCAGTACTTC. Translating it yields CASSSRTGWYEQYF.

Only a few counts were recorded for this clonotype. The gene calls are TRBV10-3 and TRBJ1-4; D gene ambiguous. Germline-derived CDR1 and CDR2 are ENHRY and SYGVKD. With 10 bases removed from V and 3 bases from J, the gap between germline ends came to 12 bases. The CDR3 contains 13 residues. DNA of the CDR3: TGTGCCACAGCGGGTTCGGCTAATGAAAAACTGTTTTTT. Its translation: CATAGSANEKLFF.

The genes are TRBV20-1 and TRBJ1-2; TRBD1 is a possible D gene (5 bases). The CDR3 covers 12 residues. Trimming took off 1 base at V and 6 bases at J, with 9 bases between the two ends. CDR1 and CDR2 from the germline V gene are DFQATT and SNEGSKA (reference sequence). The CDR3 loop reads CSARGGGDGYTF. In nucleotides, the CDR3 is TGCAGTGCTAGAGGGGGCGGGGATGGCTACACCTTC.

In this sample, this clonotype turned up many times. The genes are TRBV7-8 and TRBJ2-1; TRBD1 matches 7 bases. The CDR3 contains 17 residues. Germline CDR1 is SGHVS and CDR2 is FQNEAQ. J gave up 1 base and V 2 bases, and 8 bases lay outside the gene matches. CDR3 in amino acids: CASSLKHRGESYNEQFF. The CDR3 coding sequence is TGTGCCAGCAGCTTAAAACACAGGGGCGAATCCTACAATGAGCAGTTCTTC.

Ten or more counts support this clonotype. The chain couples TRBV12-3 or TRBV12-4 to TRBJ1-5, with unresolved D. The CDR3 is 13 residues long. Trimming cost V 3 bases and J 4 bases, with 7 bases left between them. The DNA for the CDR3 is TGTGCCAGCAGTTTTGACCTTAATCAGCCCCAGCATTTT. Its translation: CASSFDLNQPQHF.

This clonotype occurred many times. The chain is built from TRBV19 and TRBJ2-1; TRBD1 agrees at 9 bases. The J segment lost 8 bases and the V segment lost 4 bases, leaving 3 bases of the junction unmatched. The germline V gene encodes CDR1 LNHDA and CDR2 SQIVND (reference sequence). This CDR3 is 13 amino acids long. Here the CDR3 DNA reads TGTGCCAGTAGTACAACAGGGGGCTATGAGCAGTTCTTC. Translation gives CASSTTGGYEQFF.

V and J are TRBV7-2 and TRBJ1-5, with D perhaps TRBD1 (5 bases). The V end was cut by 6 bases, the J end by 0 bases, with 15 bases between. CDR3 length: 16 amino acids. CDR1 is SGHTA, CDR2 FQGNSA, per germline. The CDR3, as DNA: TGTGCCAGCAGTGTTGATGCAGGGTTTAGCAATCAGCCCCAGCATTTT. Translated, it gives CASSVDAGFSNQPQHF.

The chain joins TRBV20-1 to TRBJ1-1; no reliable D call. The CDR3 is made up of 12 amino acids. Germline loops: CDR1 DFQATT, CDR2 SNEGSKA (reference sequence). Deletions cut 2 bases from V and 5 bases from J, with 9 bases between. CDR3 nucleotides: TGCAGTGCTAGATCATATAAGACTGAAGCTTTCTTT. Its translation: CSARSYKTEAFF.

V and J are TRBV11-2 and TRBJ1-4; unclear D gene. The CDR3 totals 13 residues. Trimming pared 2 bases from V and 4 bases from J, leaving 5 bases between. CDR1 is SGHAT and CDR2 is FQNNGV in the germline V gene. The CDR3: CASSLFDNEKLFF. CDR3 DNA sequence: TGTGCCAGCAGCTTATTTGATAATGAAAAACTGTTTTTT.

J is TRBJ2-2 and V is TRBV5-5; the D is unclear. The germline V gene encodes CDR1 SGHKS and CDR2 YYEKEE (reference sequence). V shed 0 bases and J shed 0 bases, with 9 bases lying between them. CDR3 size: 16 residues. The CDR3 loop reads CASSLDSGANTGELFF. CDR3 in DNA: TGTGCCAGCAGCTTGGACAGTGGCGCGAACACCGGGGAGCTGTTTTTT.

The chain combines TRBV12-3 or TRBV12-4 with TRBJ1-1; possibly TRBD1 for D (5 bases). The V gene lost 5 bases and the J gene lost 0 bases, with 13 bases spanning the gap. The CDR3 runs 15 residues. This chain's CDR3 is CASSPPGTVNTEAFF. The CDR3 region has the DNA TGTGCCAGCAGTCCCCCAGGGACGGTGAACACTGAAGCTTTCTTT.

The rearrangement uses TRBV12-3 or TRBV12-4 and TRBJ1-4, with unresolved D. The CDR3 has 15 amino acids. Trimming pared 5 bases from V and 0 bases from J, leaving 10 bases between. Written as DNA, the CDR3 is TGTGCCAGCAGTACCATACTCGCAACTAATGAAAAACTGTTTTTT. It translates to CASSTILATNEKLFF.

Ten or more counts support this clonotype. This chain links TRBV6-1 with TRBJ2-1; maybe TRBD2 (7 bases). V was clipped by 3 bases and J by 12 bases, with 18 bases between them. CDR3 length equals 14 residues. From germline, CDR1 is MNHNS and CDR2 SASEGT. The DNA for the CDR3 is TGTGCCAGCAGTGACCACCGAGGGAGGGGGGGGCAGTTCTTC. It is translated as CASSDHRGRGGQFF.

This clonotype turned up a few times. The CDR3 spells CASSSHEAAGGYGYTF. DNA of the CDR3: TGTGCCAGCAGCTCCCACGAGGCCGCCGGGGGCTATGGCTACACCTTC. The gene calls are TRBV2 and TRBJ1-2, with a weak D call TRBD1 (5 bases). The CDR3 contains 16 residues. The germline V gene has CDR1 SNHLY and CDR2 FYNNEI. The ends were cut back, 6 bases at V and 4 bases at J, with 21 bases in the middle. Based on the CDR3 plus reference TRBV2 and TRBJ1-2, the full variable domain is EPEVTQTPSHQVTQMGQEVILRCVPISNHLYFYWYRQILGQKVEFLVSFYNNEISEKSEIFDDQFSVERPDGSNFTLKIRSTKLEDSAMYFCASSSHEAAGGYGYTFGSGTRLTVV.

This clonotype has a handful of counts. J is TRBJ2-5 and V is TRBV7-3; 8 bases line up with TRBD1. V shed 2 bases and J 6 bases; nucleotides not matched to a gene: 8. The CDR3 length is 15 residues. CDR1 SGHTA and CDR2 FQGTGA come from the germline V gene. CDR3 region: CASSLGPGGWKTQYF. For the CDR3, the DNA is TGTGCCAGCAGCTTAGGCCCAGGGGGCTGGAAGACCCAGTACTTC.

This clonotype showed up many times. The CDR3 sequence is CASSLVALGDLPFYNEQFF. The DNA for the CDR3 is TGTGCCAGCAGCTTAGTGGCTCTGGGGGACTTACCTTTCTACAATGAGCAGTTCTTC. The chain is built from TRBV7-8 and TRBJ2-1, with a possible D match to TRBD2 (6 bases). This CDR3 has 19 residues. Germline CDR1 and CDR2: SGHVS and FQNEAQ. V lost 1 base and J lost 3, with 22 bases in between.

This sequence joins TRBV27 and TRBJ1-1; D remains unclear. Between the trimmed V and J ends, which lost 3 bases and 11 bases, there was a span of 4 bases. The CDR3 is made up of 9 amino acids. CDR1 and CDR2 (germline): MNHEY, SMNVEV (reference sequence). CDR3 sequence (DNA): TGTGCCAGCAGTTTTTACGCTTTCTTT. This encodes CASSFYAFF.

This clonotype was observed a single time. The CDR3 sequence: CASSAGQGSQETQYF. In DNA form, the CDR3 reads TGTGCCAGCAGTGCGGGACAGGGGAGCCAAGAGACCCAGTACTTC. This chain uses TRBV2 with TRBJ2-5, with 10 bases that match TRBD1. J was trimmed by 1 base and V by 4 bases; bases with no gene match: 3. Germline V gene data show CDR1 as SNHLY and CDR2 as FYNNEI. This CDR3 spans 15 amino acids.

This chain uses TRBV28 with TRBJ2-5; D remains unclear. In germline, CDR1 is MDHEN, CDR2 SYDVKM. V lost 2 bases and J lost 2, with 9 bases in between. This CDR3 is built from 14 residues. CDR3 in DNA: TGTGCCAGCAGTTTAAGTTCCAGGCAAGAGACCCAGTACTTC. It codes for CASSLSSRQETQYF.